What follows is one T cell receptor beta chain and its context. Its antigen is currently unknown. This specimen comes from a study of T cell responses to AZD1222 COVID-19 vaccine. Study-wide context: Combined were second doses at about 4 or about 12 weeks.

Profiled with immunoSEQ multiplex PCR; TCRdb holds only in-frame clones, not every one. Of 140,000 to 150,000 clones in the sample, 92% were seen once. Whole-study findings and limits: There were mostly white British donors and more females than males, and clonal diversity was possibly underestimated. Vaccine-associated CD4 TCRs ranged over spike, dominating at 160-218 and 743-854. Targeting of unmutated variant regions was reportedly seen in nearly half of spike-specific TCRs.

Trimming removed 0 bases at V and 5 bases at J, with 26 bases between. From germline, CDR1 is SGHAT and CDR2 FQNNGV. The CDR3 contains 19 residues. The chain is built from TRBV11-2 and TRBJ2-7; possible D gene TRBD2, 6 bases. The sample was peripheral blood, taken on day 0 of AZD1222 vaccination. The sequence came from an adult in good health. CDR3 sequence: CASSLDWPLTSPPGHEQYF. DNA of the CDR3: TGTGCCAGCAGCTTAGATTGGCCCCTTACTAGCCCCCCCGGTCACGAGCAGTACTTC. Using reference TRBV11-2 and TRBJ2-7 for the parts outside the CDR3, the full variable domain is EAGVAQSPRYKIIEKRQSVAFWCNPISGHATLYWYQQILGQGPKLLIQFQNNGVVDDSQLPKDRFSAERLKGVDSTLKIQPAKLEDSAVYLCASSLDWPLTSPPGHEQYFGPGTRLTVT.